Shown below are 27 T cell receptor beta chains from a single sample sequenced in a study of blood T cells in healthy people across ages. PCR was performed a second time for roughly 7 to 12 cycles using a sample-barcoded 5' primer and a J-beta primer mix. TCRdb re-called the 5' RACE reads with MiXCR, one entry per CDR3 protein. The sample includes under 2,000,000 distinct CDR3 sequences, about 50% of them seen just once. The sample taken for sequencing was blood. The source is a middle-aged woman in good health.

The CDR3 nucleotides are TGCAGTGCTAGTAAAGGGGCAGGGTGGCAGGTTGGCTACACCTTC. Translation gives CSASKGAGWQVGYTF. The chain links TRBV20-1 to TRBJ1-2; the D gene is possibly TRBD1 (5 bases). Germline assignment: CDR1 DFQATT and CDR2 SNEGSKA (reference sequence). V dropped 3 bases and J dropped 7 bases, with 21 bases sitting between them. The CDR3 consists of 15 residues.

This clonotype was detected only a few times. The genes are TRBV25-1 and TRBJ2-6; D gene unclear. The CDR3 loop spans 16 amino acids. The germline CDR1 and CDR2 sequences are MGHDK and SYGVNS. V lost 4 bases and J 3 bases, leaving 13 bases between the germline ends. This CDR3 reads CASSGTVIDGANVLTF. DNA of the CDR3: TGTGCCAGCAGTGGAACAGTGATAGATGGGGCCAACGTCCTGACTTTC.

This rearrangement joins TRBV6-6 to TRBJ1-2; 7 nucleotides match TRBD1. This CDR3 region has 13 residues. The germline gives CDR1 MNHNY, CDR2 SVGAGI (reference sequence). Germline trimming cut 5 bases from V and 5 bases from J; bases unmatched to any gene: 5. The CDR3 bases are TGTGCCAGCAGTGGGGACAGCTTATATGGCTACACCTTC. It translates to CASSGDSLYGYTF.

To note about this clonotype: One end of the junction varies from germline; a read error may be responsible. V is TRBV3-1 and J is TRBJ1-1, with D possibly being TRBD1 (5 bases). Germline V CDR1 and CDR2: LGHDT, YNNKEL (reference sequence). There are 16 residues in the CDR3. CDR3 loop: CASSQDPGRMNTEAFF. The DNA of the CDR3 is TGCGCCAGCAGCCAAGATCCGGGGCGCATGAACACTGAAGCTTTCTTT.

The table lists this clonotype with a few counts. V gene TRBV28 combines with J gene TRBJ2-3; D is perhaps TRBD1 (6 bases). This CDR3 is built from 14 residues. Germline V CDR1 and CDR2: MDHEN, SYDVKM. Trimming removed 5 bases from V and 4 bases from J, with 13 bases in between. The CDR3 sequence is CASSIRGVADTQYF. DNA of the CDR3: TGTGCCAGCAGTATCAGGGGAGTGGCAGATACGCAGTATTTT.

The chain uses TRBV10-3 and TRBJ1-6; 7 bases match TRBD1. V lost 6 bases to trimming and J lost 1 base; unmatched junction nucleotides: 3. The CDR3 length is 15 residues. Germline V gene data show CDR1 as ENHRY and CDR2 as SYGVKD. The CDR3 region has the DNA TGTGCCATCAGGGCGGGACAGTCCTATAATTCACCCCTCCACTTT. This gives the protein CAIRAGQSYNSPLHF.

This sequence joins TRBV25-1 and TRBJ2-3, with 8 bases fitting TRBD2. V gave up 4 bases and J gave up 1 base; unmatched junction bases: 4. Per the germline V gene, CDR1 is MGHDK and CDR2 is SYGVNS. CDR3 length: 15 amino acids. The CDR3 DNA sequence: TGTGCCAGCAGTGCGCAGCGGGGGCGCACAGATACGCAGTATTTT. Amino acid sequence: CASSAQRGRTDTQYF.

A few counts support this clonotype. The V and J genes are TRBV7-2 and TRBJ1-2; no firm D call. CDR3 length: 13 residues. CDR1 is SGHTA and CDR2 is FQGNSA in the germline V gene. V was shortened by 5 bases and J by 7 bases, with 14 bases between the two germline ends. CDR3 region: CASSPPLRTGYTF. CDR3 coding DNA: TGTGCCAGCAGCCCCCCTTTGAGGACTGGCTACACCTTC.

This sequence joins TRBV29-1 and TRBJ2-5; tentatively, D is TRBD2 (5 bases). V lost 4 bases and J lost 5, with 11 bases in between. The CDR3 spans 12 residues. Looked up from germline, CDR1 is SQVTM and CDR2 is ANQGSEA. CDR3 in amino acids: CSVGVARETQYF. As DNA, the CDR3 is TGCAGCGTTGGAGTAGCGCGCGAGACCCAGTACTTC. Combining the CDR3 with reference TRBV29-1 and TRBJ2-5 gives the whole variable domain SAVISQKPSRDICQRGTSLTIQCQVDSQVTMMFWYRQQPGQSLTLIATANQGSEATYESGFVIDKFPISRPNLTFSTLTVSNMSPEDSSIYLCSVGVARETQYFGPGTRLLVL.

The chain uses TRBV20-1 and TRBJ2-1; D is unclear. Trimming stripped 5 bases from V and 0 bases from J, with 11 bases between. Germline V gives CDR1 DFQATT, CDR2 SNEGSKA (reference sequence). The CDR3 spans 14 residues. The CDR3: CSAVRPSSYNEQFF. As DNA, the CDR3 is TGCAGTGCTGTACGCCCCAGCTCCTACAATGAGCAGTTCTTC.

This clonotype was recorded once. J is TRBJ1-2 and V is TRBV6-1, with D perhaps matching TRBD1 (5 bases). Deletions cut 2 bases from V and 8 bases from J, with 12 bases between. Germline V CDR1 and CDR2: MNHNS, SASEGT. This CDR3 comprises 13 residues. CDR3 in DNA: TGTGCCAGCAGTGAAAGGGGCCTTGGGGGCTACACCTTC. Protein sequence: CASSERGLGGYTF.

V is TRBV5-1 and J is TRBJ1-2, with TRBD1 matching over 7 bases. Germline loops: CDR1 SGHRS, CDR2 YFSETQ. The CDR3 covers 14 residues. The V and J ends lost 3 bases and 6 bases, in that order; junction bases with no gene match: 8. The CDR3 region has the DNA TGCGCCAGCAGCTCTCTACAGGGGCGCCATGGCTACACCTTC. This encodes CASSSLQGRHGYTF.

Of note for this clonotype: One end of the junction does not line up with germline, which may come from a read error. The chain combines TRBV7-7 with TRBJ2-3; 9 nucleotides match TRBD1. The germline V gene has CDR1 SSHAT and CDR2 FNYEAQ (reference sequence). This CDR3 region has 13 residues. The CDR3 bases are TGTGCTAGCAGTCCACCGGGACAGGGTACGCAGTATTTT. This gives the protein CASSPPGQGTQYF.

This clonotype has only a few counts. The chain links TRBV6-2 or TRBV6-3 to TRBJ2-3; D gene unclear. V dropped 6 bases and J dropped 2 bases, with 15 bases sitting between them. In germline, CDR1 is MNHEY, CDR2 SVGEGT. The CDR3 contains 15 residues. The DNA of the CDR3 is TGTGCCAGCAGCTCCTACAGAGGCGACACAGATACGCAGTATTTT. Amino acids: CASSSYRGDTDTQYF.

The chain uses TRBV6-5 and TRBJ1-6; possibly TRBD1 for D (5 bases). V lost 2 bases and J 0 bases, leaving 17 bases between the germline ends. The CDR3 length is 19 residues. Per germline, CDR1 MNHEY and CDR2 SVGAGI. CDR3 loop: CASSYVRRGPSSYNSPLHF. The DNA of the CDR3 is TGTGCCAGCAGTTACGTCCGAAGGGGACCGAGCTCCTATAATTCACCCCTCCACTTT.

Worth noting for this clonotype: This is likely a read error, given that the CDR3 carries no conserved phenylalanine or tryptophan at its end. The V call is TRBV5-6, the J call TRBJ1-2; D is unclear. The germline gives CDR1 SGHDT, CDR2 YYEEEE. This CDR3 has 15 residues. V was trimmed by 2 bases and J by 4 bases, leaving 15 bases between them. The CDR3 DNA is TGTGCCAGCAGCTTTAGGAGCCTTTCACCCTATGGCTACACCTAC. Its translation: CASSFRSLSPYGYTY.

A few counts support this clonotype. The CDR3 is CASTFGGHFSYEQYF. The CDR3 DNA follows: TGTGCCAGCACCTTTGGCGGACATTTCTCCTACGAGCAGTACTTC. This chain uses TRBV6-2 or TRBV6-3 with TRBJ2-7; D may be TRBD1 (5 bases). The V end lost 7 bases, the J end lost 0 bases, and 16 bases lay between the germline ends. The CDR3 consists of 15 residues. Germline V CDR1 and CDR2: MNHEY, SVGEGT.

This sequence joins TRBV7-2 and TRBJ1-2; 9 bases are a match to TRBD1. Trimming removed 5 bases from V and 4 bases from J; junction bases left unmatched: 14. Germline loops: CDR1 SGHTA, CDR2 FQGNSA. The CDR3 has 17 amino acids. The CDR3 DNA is TGTGCCAGCAGCCCCGGCCCGGGACAGGGTAGAAGCTATGGCTACACCTTC. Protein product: CASSPGPGQGRSYGYTF.

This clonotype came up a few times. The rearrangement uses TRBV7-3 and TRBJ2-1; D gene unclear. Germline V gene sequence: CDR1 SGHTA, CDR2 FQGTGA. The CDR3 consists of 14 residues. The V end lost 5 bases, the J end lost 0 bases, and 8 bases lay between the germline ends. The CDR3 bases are TGTGCCAGCAGCCCTGACATCTCCTACAATGAGCAGTTCTTC. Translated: CASSPDISYNEQFF.

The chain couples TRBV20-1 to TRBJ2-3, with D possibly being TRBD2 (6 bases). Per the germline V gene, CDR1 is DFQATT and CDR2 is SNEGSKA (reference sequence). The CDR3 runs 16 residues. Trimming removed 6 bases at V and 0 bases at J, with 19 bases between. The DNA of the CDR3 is TGCAGTGCCAGGGACTTTGGGTCCGTAAGCACAGATACGCAGTATTTT. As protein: CSARDFGSVSTDTQYF.

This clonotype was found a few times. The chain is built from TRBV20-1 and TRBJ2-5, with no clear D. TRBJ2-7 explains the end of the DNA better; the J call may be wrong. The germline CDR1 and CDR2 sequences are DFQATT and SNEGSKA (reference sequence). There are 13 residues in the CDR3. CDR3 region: CSARKTHPNEQYF. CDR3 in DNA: TGCAGTGCTAGAAAGACCCACCCTAACGAGCAGTACTTC.

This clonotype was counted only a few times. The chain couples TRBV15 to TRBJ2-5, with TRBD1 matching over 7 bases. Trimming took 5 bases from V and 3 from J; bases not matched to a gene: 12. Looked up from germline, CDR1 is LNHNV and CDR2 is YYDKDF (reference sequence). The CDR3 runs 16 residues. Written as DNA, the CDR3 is TGTGCCACCAGCCCCAAAGACAGGGAAAGAAAAGAGACCCAGTACTTC. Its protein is CATSPKDRERKETQYF.

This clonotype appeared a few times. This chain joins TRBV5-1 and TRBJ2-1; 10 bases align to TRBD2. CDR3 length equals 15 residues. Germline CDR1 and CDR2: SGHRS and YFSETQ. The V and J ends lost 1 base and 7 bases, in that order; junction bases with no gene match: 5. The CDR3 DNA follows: TGCGCCAGCAGCTTGTCTGCTAGCGGGGGAAATGAGCAGTTCTTC. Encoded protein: CASSLSASGGNEQFF.

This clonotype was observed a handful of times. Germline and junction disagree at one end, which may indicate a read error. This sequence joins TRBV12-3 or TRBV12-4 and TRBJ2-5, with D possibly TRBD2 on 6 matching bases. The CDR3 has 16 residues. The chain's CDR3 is CASSQVSGGGREAQYF. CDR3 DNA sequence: TGTGCCAGCAGCCAGGTGTCCGGGGGAGGAAGAGAGGCCCAGTACTTC.

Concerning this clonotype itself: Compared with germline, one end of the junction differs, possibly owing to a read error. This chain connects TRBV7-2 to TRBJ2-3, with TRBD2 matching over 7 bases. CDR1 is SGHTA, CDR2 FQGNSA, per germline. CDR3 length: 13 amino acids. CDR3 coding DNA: TGTGCCAGCAGCCTAAACCTAGCGGTGCGGTTGGATTTT. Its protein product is CASSLNLAVRLDF.

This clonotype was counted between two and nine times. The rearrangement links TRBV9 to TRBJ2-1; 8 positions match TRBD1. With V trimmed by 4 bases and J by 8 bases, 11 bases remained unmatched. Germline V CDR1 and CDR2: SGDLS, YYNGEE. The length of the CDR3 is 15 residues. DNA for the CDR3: TGTGCCAGCAGCCTGGAAGGACAGGGATTCCATGAGCAGTTCTTC. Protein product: CASSLEGQGFHEQFF.

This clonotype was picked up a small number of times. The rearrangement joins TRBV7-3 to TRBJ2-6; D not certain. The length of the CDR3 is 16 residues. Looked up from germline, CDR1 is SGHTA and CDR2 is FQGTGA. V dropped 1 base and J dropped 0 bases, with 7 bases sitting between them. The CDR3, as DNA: TGTGCCAGCAGCTTAATATCCCACTCTGGGGCCAACGTCCTGACTTTC. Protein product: CASSLISHSGANVLTF.